This T cell receptor (beta chain) was recorded in a study of T cells in pancreatic ductal adenocarcinoma. The study's findings and limits: The resected pancreatic cancer cohort was biased toward the minority with early-stage disease. Mean clonality was about 0.12 in tumors and around 0.065 in blood, not significantly different. Tumor samples had fewer productive templates and approximately 7.9-fold fewer unique clonotypes than blood.

The selected patients with pancreatic ductal adenocarcinoma had surgery but no neoadjuvant therapy. TCRdb's copy holds only in-frame clones and misses some; the assay was immunoSEQ multiplex PCR. The table has tens of thousands of clones, around 94% seen once. The CDR3 is made up of 13 amino acids. V shed 3 bases and J shed 10 bases, with 13 bases lying between them. Germline CDR1 reads MNHEY; CDR2 reads SMNVEV (reference sequence). A word on this clone: Its matching antigen is unknown.

The specimen sequenced was PBMCs. This clonotype was obtained from a human donor with pancreatic ductal adenocarcinoma. The chain has TRBV27 and TRBJ2-1; D remains unclear. This chain's CDR3 is CASSLNSLGEQFF. The CDR3 bases are TGTGCCAGCAGTTTGAACAGTTTGGGCGAGCAGTTCTTC.